These 7 T cell receptor beta chains originate from one sample sequenced in a study of shared clonotypes between healthy human individuals. Profiled with immunoSEQ multiplex PCR; TCRdb holds only in-frame clones, not every one. The table has 550,000 to 750,000 clones, less than 97% seen once. CD45RO-negative, CCR7-positively selected cells formed the naive CD8 fraction, excluding terminally differentiated effector memory CD45RA+ cells. The sample taken for sequencing was naive CD8+ T cells sorted from blood. These TCRs come from a woman in her thirties in good health.

This sequence joins TRBV28 and TRBJ2-3, with D perhaps TRBD1 (5 bases). This CDR3 spans 13 amino acids. V lost 5 bases, J lost 6 bases, and 12 bases lay in between. Germline-derived CDR1 and CDR2 are MDHEN and SYDVKM. The CDR3 reads CASSTPGSDTQYF. The CDR3 bases are TGTGCCAGCAGTACCCCAGGGTCGGATACGCAGTATTTT.

This sequence joins TRBV11-2 and TRBJ2-3; no clear D gene. The germline CDR1 and CDR2 sequences are SGHAT and FQNNGV. This CDR3 contains 12 residues. V lost 4 bases, J lost 2 bases, and 4 bases lay in between. CDR3 bases: TGTGCCAGCAGCTCGTCCACAGATACGCAGTATTTT. Amino acids: CASSSSTDTQYF.

The V and J genes are TRBV11-2 and TRBJ1-1; 7 bases are shared with TRBD1. CDR3 size: 15 residues. Germline V CDR1 and CDR2: SGHAT, FQNNGV. V was pared by 5 bases and J by 1 base, with 7 bases of the junction left unmatched. The CDR3 nucleotides are TGTGCCAGCAGCATTTACAGGGGACAGAACACTGAAGCTTTCTTT. Translated: CASSIYRGQNTEAFF. Drawing the rest from reference TRBV11-2 and TRBJ1-1, the complete variable domain is EAGVAQSPRYKIIEKRQSVAFWCNPISGHATLYWYQQILGQGPKLLIQFQNNGVVDDSQLPKDRFSAERLKGVDSTLKIQPAKLEDSAVYLCASSIYRGQNTEAFFGQGTRLTVV.

This clone was counted only a few times. The CDR3 reads CASSRDYPEQYF. In DNA form, the CDR3 reads TGTGCCAGCAGCCGGGATTACCCCGAGCAGTACTTC. This sequence joins TRBV7-9 and TRBJ2-7; tentatively, D is TRBD2 (5 bases). CDR1 is SEHNR, CDR2 FQNEAQ, per germline (reference sequence). Deletions cut 5 bases from V and 6 bases from J, with 11 bases between. The CDR3 spans 12 residues.

This chain connects TRBV9 to TRBJ1-2; D is possibly TRBD1 (5 bases). V dropped 4 bases and J dropped 5 bases, with 15 bases sitting between them. The CDR3 contains 14 residues. From germline, CDR1 is SGDLS and CDR2 YYNGEE. CDR3 bases: TGTGCCAGCAGCTCGGGGGAAGGCAGTTATGGCTACACCTTC. Amino acids: CASSSGEGSYGYTF.

The rearrangement links TRBV28 to TRBJ2-5; TRBD2 agrees at 10 bases. The CDR3 extends over 16 amino acids. With V trimmed by 3 bases and J by 1 base, 5 bases remained unmatched. Germline V gene sequence: CDR1 MDHEN, CDR2 SYDVKM. Here the CDR3 DNA reads TGTGCCAGCAGTTTCCCAGCGGGAGGGCTCCAAGAGACCCAGTACTTC. The encoded protein is CASSFPAGGLQETQYF.

The V gene is TRBV28, the J gene TRBJ2-1; D not resolved. The V and J ends lost 5 bases and 6 bases respectively, with 5 bases between them. CDR1 is MDHEN and CDR2 is SYDVKM in the germline V gene. CDR3 length: 11 amino acids. This CDR3 reads CASSPFNEQFF. The CDR3 bases are TGTGCCAGCAGTCCCTTCAATGAGCAGTTCTTC.